A single T cell receptor beta chain is shown here with its context. TCRdb re-called the RT-PCR reads with MiXCR, one entry per CDR3 protein. The table records approximately 160,000 distinct CDR3 sequences, around 28% of them present only once. The data were taken from a study of patients and donors after allogeneic stem cell transplantation. V was clipped by 6 bases and J by 0 bases, with 14 bases between them. CDR1 is MDHEN and CDR2 is SYDVKM in the germline V gene. The length of the CDR3 is 15 residues. The J gene is TRBJ2-5, the V gene TRBV28; D possibly corresponds to TRBD1 (6 bases). The sequence derives from a human donor who was either an allogeneic HSCT recipient or a stem cell or donor lymphocyte infusion donor (not recorded which). It is not recorded whose cells these are; they may come from a transplant donor. The material sequenced was blood, either unsorted or a sorted T cell fraction (not recorded which). The CDR3 loop reads CASSSDRRYQETQYF. In DNA form, the CDR3 reads TGTGCCAGCAGCTCCGACAGGCGGTACCAAGAGACCCAGTACTTC.